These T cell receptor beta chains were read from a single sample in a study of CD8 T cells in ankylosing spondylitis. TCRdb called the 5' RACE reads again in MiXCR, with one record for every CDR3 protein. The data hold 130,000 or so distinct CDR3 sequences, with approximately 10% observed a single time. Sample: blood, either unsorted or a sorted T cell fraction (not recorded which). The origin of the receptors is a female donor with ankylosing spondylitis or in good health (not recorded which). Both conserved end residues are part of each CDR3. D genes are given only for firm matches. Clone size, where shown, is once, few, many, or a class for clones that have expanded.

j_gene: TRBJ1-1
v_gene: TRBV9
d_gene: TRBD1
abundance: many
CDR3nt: TGTGCCAGCAGCTTATCCTACAGGGGAGGCACTGAAGCTTTCTTT
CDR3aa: CASSLSYRGGTEAFF

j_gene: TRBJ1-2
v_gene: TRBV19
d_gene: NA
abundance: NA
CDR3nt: TGTGCCAGCCGGAACAAACGGGGTGTAAACTATGGCTACACCTTC
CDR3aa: CASRNKRGVNYGYTF

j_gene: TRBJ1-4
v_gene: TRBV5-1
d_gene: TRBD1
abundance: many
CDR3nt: TGCGCCAGCAACCAGGGGGGAAATGAAAAACTGTTTTTT
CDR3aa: CASNQGGNEKLFF

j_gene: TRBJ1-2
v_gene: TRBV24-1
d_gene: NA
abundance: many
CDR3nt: TGTGCCACCAGTGATTTGAGGCGTGGCTACACCTTC
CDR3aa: CATSDLRRGYTF

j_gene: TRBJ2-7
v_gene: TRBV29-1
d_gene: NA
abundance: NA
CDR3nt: TGCAGCGTTGCGTCGGGGCGTGACTACGAGCAGTACTTC
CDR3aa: CSVASGRDYEQYF

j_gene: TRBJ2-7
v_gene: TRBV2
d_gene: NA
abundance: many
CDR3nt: TGTGCCAGCACGCGGGACACCTCCTACGAGCAGTACTTC
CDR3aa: CASTRDTSYEQYF

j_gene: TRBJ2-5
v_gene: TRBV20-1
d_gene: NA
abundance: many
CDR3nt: TGCAGTGCTTTTCACAAAGAGACCCAGTACTTC
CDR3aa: CSAFHKETQYF

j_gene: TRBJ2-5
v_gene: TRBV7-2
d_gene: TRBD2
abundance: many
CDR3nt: TGTGCCAGCAGCTTAGCACGGGGGGGATACAAAGAGACCCAGTACTTC
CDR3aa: CASSLARGGYKETQYF

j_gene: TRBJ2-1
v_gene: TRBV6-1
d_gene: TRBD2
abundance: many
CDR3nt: TGTGCCAGCAGGTGGGATGCGGGGGGGAACAATGAGCAGTTCTTC
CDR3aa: CASRWDAGGNNEQFF

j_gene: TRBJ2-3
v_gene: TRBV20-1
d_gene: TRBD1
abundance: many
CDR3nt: TGCAGTGCGAACGCGGGACAGGGTGACGCAGATACGCAGTATTTT
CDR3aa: CSANAGQGDADTQYF

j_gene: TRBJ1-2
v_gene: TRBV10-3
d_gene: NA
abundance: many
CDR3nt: TGTGCCATCAGTGAGCCCTCGGACACCTACACCTTC
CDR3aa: CAISEPSDTYTF

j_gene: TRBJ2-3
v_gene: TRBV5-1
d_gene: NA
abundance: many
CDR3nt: TGCGCCAGCCGACCCAGCCCGGGGGCCACAGATACGCAGTATTTT
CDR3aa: CASRPSPGATDTQYF

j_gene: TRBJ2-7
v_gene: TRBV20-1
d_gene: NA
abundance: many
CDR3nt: TGCAGTGCTAGAGTGGGGTCCTACGAGCAGTACTTC
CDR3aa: CSARVGSYEQYF

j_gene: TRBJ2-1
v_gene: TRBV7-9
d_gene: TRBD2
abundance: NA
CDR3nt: TGTGCCGGCAGCCGGACTAGCGGTTACAATGAGCAGTTCTTC
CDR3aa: CAGSRTSGYNEQFF

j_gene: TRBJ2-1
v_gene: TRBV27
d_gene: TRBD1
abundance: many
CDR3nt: TGTGCCAGCAGCCATGGGACAGACAATGAGCAGTTCTTC
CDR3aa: CASSHGTDNEQFF

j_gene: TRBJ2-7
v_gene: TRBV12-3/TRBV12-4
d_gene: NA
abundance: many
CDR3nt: TGTGCCAGCAGTTTAGCGCTGGGATCGAACTACGAGCAGTACTTC
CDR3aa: CASSLALGSNYEQYF

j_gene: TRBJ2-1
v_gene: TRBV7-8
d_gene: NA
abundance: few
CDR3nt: TGTGCCAGCAGCCCCCGACTAGGGGCGGATGAGCAGTTCTTC
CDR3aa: CASSPRLGADEQFF

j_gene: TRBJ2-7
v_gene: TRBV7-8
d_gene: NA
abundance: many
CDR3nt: TGTGCCAGCAGCTCCCTTAGGTCCTCCTACGAGCAGTACTTC
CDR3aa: CASSSLRSSYEQYF

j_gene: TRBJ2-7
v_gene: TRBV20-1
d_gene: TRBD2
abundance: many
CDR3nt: TGCAGTGCTAGAACCCTAGCGGATAACGAGCAGTACTTC
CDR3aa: CSARTLADNEQYF

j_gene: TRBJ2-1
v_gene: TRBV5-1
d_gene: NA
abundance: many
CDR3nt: TGCGCCAGCAGCTTCAGTCAGGGCGACAATGAGCAGTTCTTC
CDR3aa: CASSFSQGDNEQFF

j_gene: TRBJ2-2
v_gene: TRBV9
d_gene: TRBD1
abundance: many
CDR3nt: TGTGCCAGCGGCCTGACAGGGTATACCGGGGAGCTGTTTTTT
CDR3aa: CASGLTGYTGELFF

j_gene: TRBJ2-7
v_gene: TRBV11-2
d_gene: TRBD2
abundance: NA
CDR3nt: TGTGCCAGCAGCTTTCGACTAGCCTCCTACGAGCAGTACTTC
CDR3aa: CASSFRLASYEQYF

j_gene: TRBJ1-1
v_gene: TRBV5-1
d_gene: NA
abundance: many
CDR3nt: TGCGCCAGCAGCTTGTATCACGGAGGGGTGACTGAAGCTTTCTTT
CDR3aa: CASSLYHGGVTEAFF